This T cell receptor (beta chain) originates from a study of T cell repertoires in cytomegalovirus infection. Background on the study: Researchers turned to recently identified HLA-C-restricted CMV epitopes as well as well-studied HLA-B-restricted ones.

This clonotype was seen once. No antigen is known for it. V shed 6 bases and J shed 5 bases, with 15 bases lying between them. Per the germline V gene, CDR1 is DFQATT and CDR2 is SNEGSKA (reference sequence). The CDR3 sequence is 13 residues long. One entry per CDR3 protein results from TCRdb running MiXCR on the reads. The profile shows about 700,000 distinct CDR3 sequences, around 30% of them singletons. The TCR originated in a human donor in good health (CMV status not recorded). Some clones in this sample may be carry-over from other donors' samples. The chain carries TRBV20-1 and TRBJ2-3; no clear D gene. This specimen consisted of cultured PBMCs, obtained from culture after CMV antigen stimulation. CDR3 DNA: TGCAGTGCGCCGGGTCCAACTGGAGATACGCAGTATTTT. Protein sequence: CSAPGPTGDTQYF.